One sample yielded the 20 T cell receptor beta chains listed below, sequenced in a study of cytomegalovirus exposure and HLA in healthy donors. The method was immunoSEQ multiplex PCR; TCRdb's version includes in-frame clones alone and lacks a portion of them. The sample includes 130,000 to 150,000 clones, more than 80% of them seen just once. Sequencing input: PBMCs. These TCRs come from a woman aged 25-40 years in good health and CMV-seropositive.

CDR3 region: CASRTGIGSPLHF. DNA of the CDR3: TGCGCCAGTCGGACAGGGATCGGTTCACCCCTCCACTTT. The chain carries TRBV5-1 and TRBJ1-6; 8 bases are a match to TRBD1. Germline V CDR1 and CDR2: SGHRS, YFSETQ. The trim removed 8 bases at V and 9 bases at J, leaving 7 bases unmatched. The CDR3 extends over 13 amino acids.

This chain uses TRBV27 with TRBJ2-3; the match to TRBD2 covers 8 bases. Germline V gene lookup returns CDR1 MNHEY and CDR2 SMNVEV (reference sequence). The CDR3 has 16 residues. With 3 bases clipped from V and 1 base from J, the junction kept 6 bases outside the gene matches. CDR3 region: CASSFSSGTRTDTQYF. CDR3 DNA: TGTGCCAGCAGTTTTAGTAGCGGGACCCGCACAGATACGCAGTATTTT.

The gene calls are TRBV5-1 and TRBJ2-3; possible D gene TRBD2, 7 bases. Trimming cost V 1 base and J 5 bases, with 20 bases left between them. CDR3 size: 17 residues. In germline, CDR1 is SGHRS, CDR2 YFSETQ. CDR3 DNA sequence: TGCGCCAGCAGCTTGCGGGGGTCGGGCGGGGGCATAGATACGCAGTATTTT. Encoded protein: CASSLRGSGGGIDTQYF.

The V and J genes are TRBV7-9 and TRBJ1-1; a possible D gene is TRBD1 (5 bases). V lost 1 base and J 1 base, leaving 7 bases between the germline ends. The V gene's germline CDR1 is SEHNR and CDR2 FQNEAQ (reference sequence). The CDR3 runs 14 residues. For the CDR3, the DNA is TGTGCCAGCAGCTTAGGCCAGGGGAACACTGAAGCTTTCTTT. It specifies CASSLGQGNTEAFF.

The rearrangement links TRBV19 to TRBJ1-2, with a possible D match to TRBD1 (6 bases). From germline, CDR1 is LNHDA and CDR2 SQIVND (reference sequence). The CDR3 is 13 amino acids. The V end was cut by 7 bases, the J end by 4 bases, with 13 bases between. The DNA of the CDR3 is TGTGCCAGTATGAAACAGGGCCTCTATGGCTACACCTTC. Its translation is CASMKQGLYGYTF.

This rearrangement joins TRBV15 to TRBJ2-7, with D possibly TRBD2 on 6 matching bases. Germline V gene lookup returns CDR1 LNHNV and CDR2 YYDKDF (reference sequence). V dropped 2 bases and J dropped 0 bases, with 20 bases sitting between them. This CDR3 contains 18 residues. The CDR3 region has the DNA TGTGCCACCAGCAGACCCCTTGGGACTGCAAGCTCCTCCTACGAGCAGTACTTC. It specifies CATSRPLGTASSSYEQYF. Looking up the rest from reference TRBV15 and TRBJ2-7 gives the full variable domain: DAMVIQNPRYQVTQFGKPVTLSCSQTLNHNVMYWYQQKSSQAPKLLFHYYDKDFNNEADTPDNFQSRRPNTSFCFLDIRSPGLGDTAMYLCATSRPLGTASSSYEQYFGPGTRLTVT.

The genes are TRBV7-8 and TRBJ2-7, with 14 bases matching TRBD2. Germline values: CDR1 SGHVS, CDR2 FQNEAQ. V was clipped by 8 bases and J by 5 bases; unmatched bases: 2. The CDR3 is 13 amino acids. The CDR3 sequence is CASGTSGSHEQYF. CDR3 DNA sequence: TGTGCCAGCGGGACTAGCGGGAGCCACGAGCAGTACTTC. The full variable domain, its missing parts supplied by reference TRBV7-8 and TRBJ2-7, is GAGVSQSPRYKVAKRGQDVALRCDPISGHVSLFWYQQALGQGPEFLTYFQNEAQLDKSGLPSDRFFAERPEGSVSTLKIQRTQQEDSAVYLCASGTSGSHEQYFGPGTRLTVT.

The chain uses TRBV9 and TRBJ2-2, with TRBD2 identical over 11 bases. V lost 3 bases to trimming and J lost 0 bases; unmatched junction nucleotides: 4. Germline CDR1 reads SGDLS; CDR2 reads YYNGEE. The CDR3 covers 17 residues. The CDR3 nucleotides read TGTGCCAGCAGCGCCCGGGGACTAGCGGCGAACACCGGGGAGCTGTTTTTT. Translating it yields CASSARGLAANTGELFF.

The chain uses TRBV4-1 and TRBJ1-2, with TRBD1 matching over 11 bases. The germline V gene encodes CDR1 MGHRA and CDR2 YSYEKL. V was pared by 1 base and J by 6 bases, with 1 base of the junction left unmatched. The CDR3 extends over 14 amino acids. CDR3 nucleotide sequence: TGCGCCAGCAGCCAAGGGGGACAGGGGGATGGCTACACCTTC. Its protein is CASSQGGQGDGYTF.

The V call is TRBV12-5, the J call TRBJ1-2; 9 positions agree with TRBD1. The CDR3 runs to 18 residues. The ends lost 0 bases at V and 6 bases at J; junction bases unmatched: 14. CDR1 and CDR2 (germline): LGHNT, FRNRAP. The CDR3 region has the DNA TGTGCTAGTGGTTTGGTATGGTTAGCAAGGACAGGGGATCATGGCTACACCTTC. This gives the protein CASGLVWLARTGDHGYTF.

On this clone itself: Other DNA sequences in this specimen translate into the identical CDR3. The V and J genes are TRBV18 and TRBJ2-7; tentatively, D is TRBD1 (6 bases). This CDR3 is 13 amino acids long. Trimming cost V 5 bases and J 0 bases, with 8 bases left between them. Germline-derived CDR1 and CDR2 are KGHSH and LQKENI. The CDR3 protein is CASSSDSSYEQYF. CDR3 nucleotides: TGTGCCAGCTCATCGGACAGCTCCTACGAGCAGTACTTC.

The V and J genes are TRBV1 and TRBJ2-4; TRBD2, the table's D call, lacks a check against the DNA. TRBV1 is assigned pseudogene status. The CDR3 length is 18 residues. Here the CDR3 DNA reads TGCACCAGCAGCCAAGGCCCTGGGGCGCGGGAAGCCAAAAACATTCAGTACTTC. Its protein is CTSSQGPGAREAKNIQYF.

The V call is TRBV5-1, the J call TRBJ2-2; perhaps TRBD1 as D (6 bases). V was shortened by 1 base and J by 0 bases, with 10 bases between the two germline ends. Germline V gene sequence: CDR1 SGHRS, CDR2 YFSETQ. The CDR3 is made up of 16 amino acids. DNA for the CDR3: TGCGCCAGCAGCTTGAGTTGGACAGCGAACACCGGGGAGCTGTTTTTT. This sequence encodes CASSLSWTANTGELFF.

The chain combines TRBV12-5 with TRBJ2-1; tentative D call: TRBD1 (5 bases). V lost 6 bases and J lost 6, with 12 bases in between. Germline values: CDR1 LGHNT, CDR2 FRNRAP. CDR3 length: 13 residues. The CDR3 loop reads CASGSAGRNEQFF. CDR3 nucleotides: TGTGCTAGTGGGTCGGCAGGGCGCAATGAGCAGTTCTTC.

V usage is TRBV19 and J usage is TRBJ1-5, with unresolved D. The CDR3 has 13 residues. Looked up from germline, CDR1 is LNHDA and CDR2 is SQIVND (reference sequence). V dropped 4 bases and J dropped 9 bases, with 13 bases sitting between them. The CDR3 region has the DNA TGTGCCAGTAGTAACTACCCCGAAAGGCCCCAGCATTTT. Translated, it gives CASSNYPERPQHF.

This sequence joins TRBV5-6 and TRBJ1-2, with 7 bases lining up with TRBD1. This CDR3 region has 15 residues. From germline, CDR1 is SGHDT and CDR2 YYEEEE. Trimming took 2 bases from V and 6 from J; bases not matched to a gene: 10. CDR3 DNA: TGTGCCAGCAGCTTCGGGTACAGGGGAGGTAATGGCTACACCTTC. Protein product: CASSFGYRGGNGYTF.

The rearrangement uses TRBV6-5 and TRBJ2-3; possible D gene TRBD1, 6 bases. Germline CDR1 MNHEY, CDR2 SVGAGI. The CDR3 runs 12 residues. Deletions cut 6 bases from V and 4 bases from J, with 8 bases between. CDR3 in amino acids: CASRQGPDTQYF. The CDR3 DNA reads TGTGCCAGCAGACAGGGTCCAGATACGCAGTATTTT.

In its sample, this clone was seen a few times. The V call is TRBV21-1, the J call TRBJ1-2; the table's D call TRBD1 went unverified against the DNA. TRBV21-1 is an annotated pseudogene. This CDR3 comprises 16 residues. CDR3 sequence (DNA): TGTGCCAGCAGCAGGGGCAGAGCCCCTAAAGACTATGGCTACACCTTC. It codes for CASSRGRAPKDYGYTF.

The gene calls are TRBV28 and TRBJ2-1; TRBD2 is a possible D gene (6 bases). CDR1 is MDHEN, CDR2 SYDVKM, per germline. V gave up 6 bases and J gave up 7 bases, with 16 bases separating them. This CDR3 is built from 14 residues. This CDR3 reads CASSFAGSWNEQFF. The CDR3, as DNA: TGTGCCAGCAGCTTTGCGGGGAGCTGGAATGAGCAGTTCTTC.

The genes are TRBV7-9 and TRBJ1-2; 10 nucleotides align to TRBD1. There are 16 residues in the CDR3. From germline, CDR1 is SEHNR and CDR2 FQNEAQ (reference sequence). The V gene end was trimmed by 1 base and the J gene end by 7 bases; junction bases not matched to a gene: 9. Here the CDR3 DNA reads TGTGCCAGCAGCTTAGTACTGGGGGACAGGGGCGCTGGCTACACCTTC. Encoded protein: CASSLVLGDRGAGYTF.